This T cell receptor beta chain was sequenced during a study of cytomegalovirus exposure and HLA in healthy donors. PCR primers comprised 60 Vbeta and 13 Jbeta primers. The protocol was immunoSEQ multiplex PCR, while the TCRdb copy is restricted to in-frame clones and leaves out a portion. The repertoire holds roughly 140,000 clones, with approximately 80% as singletons. The V and J ends lost 6 bases and 2 bases respectively, with 13 bases between them. Per the germline V gene, CDR1 is MGHDK and CDR2 is SYGVNS. There are 14 residues in the CDR3. This clone was picked up one time. Its antigen is not identified. General observations from the study: Another analysis was done later, and it associated fewer than 20,000 TCR beta sequences with HLA alleles at 0.05 false discovery rate.

Despite likely unrecorded immune exposures, the donors were nominally healthy at the time of sampling. The material sequenced was PBMCs. This receptor was taken from a woman aged 40 to 55 in good health and CMV-seronegative. The chain uses TRBV25-1 and TRBJ1-1; D perhaps matches TRBD1 (6 bases). CDR3 region: CASSETGGNTEAFF. In DNA form, the CDR3 reads TGTGCCAGCAGCGAGACAGGTGGTAACACTGAAGCTTTCTTT.